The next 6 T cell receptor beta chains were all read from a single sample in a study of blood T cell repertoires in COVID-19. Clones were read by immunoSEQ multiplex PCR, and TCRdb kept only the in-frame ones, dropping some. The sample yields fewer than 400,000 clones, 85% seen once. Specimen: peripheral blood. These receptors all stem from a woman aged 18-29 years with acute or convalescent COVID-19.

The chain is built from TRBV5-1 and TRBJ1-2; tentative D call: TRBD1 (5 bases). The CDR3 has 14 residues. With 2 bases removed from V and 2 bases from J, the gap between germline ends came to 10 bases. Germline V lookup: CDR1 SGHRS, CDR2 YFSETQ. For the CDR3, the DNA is TGCGCCAGCAGCTTAGCCACAGGAAACTATGGCTACACCTTC. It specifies CASSLATGNYGYTF. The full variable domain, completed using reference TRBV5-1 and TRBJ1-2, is KAGVTQTPRYLIKTRGQQVTLSCSPISGHRSVSWYQQTPGQGLQFLFEYFSETQRNKGNFPGRFSGRQFSNSRSEMNVSTLELGDSALYLCASSLATGNYGYTFGSGTRLTVV.

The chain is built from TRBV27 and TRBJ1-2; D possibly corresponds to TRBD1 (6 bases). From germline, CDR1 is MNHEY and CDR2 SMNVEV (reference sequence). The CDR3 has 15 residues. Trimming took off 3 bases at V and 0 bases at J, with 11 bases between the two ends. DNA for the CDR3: TGTGCCAGCAGTTTTGGGGGGGCAGCTAACTATGGCTACACCTTC. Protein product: CASSFGGAANYGYTF.

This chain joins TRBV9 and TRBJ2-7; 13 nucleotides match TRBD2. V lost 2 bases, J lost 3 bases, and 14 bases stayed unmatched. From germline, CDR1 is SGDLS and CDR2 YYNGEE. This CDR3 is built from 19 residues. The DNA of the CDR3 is TGTGCCAGCAGCGTTGAGTGGCGACCCTGGACTAGCGGGAGCTACGAGCAGTACTTC. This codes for CASSVEWRPWTSGSYEQYF.

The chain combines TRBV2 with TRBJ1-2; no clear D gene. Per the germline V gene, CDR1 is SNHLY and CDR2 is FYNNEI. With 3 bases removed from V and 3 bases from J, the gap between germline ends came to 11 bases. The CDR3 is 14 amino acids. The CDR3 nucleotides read TGTGCCAGCAGTGAGTCATTCGGGGACTATGGCTACACCTTC. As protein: CASSESFGDYGYTF.

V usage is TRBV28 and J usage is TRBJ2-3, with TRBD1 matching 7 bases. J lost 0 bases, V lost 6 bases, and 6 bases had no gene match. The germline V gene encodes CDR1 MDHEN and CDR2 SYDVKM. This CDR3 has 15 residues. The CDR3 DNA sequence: TGTGCCAGCAGACAGACAGGGTCTAGCACAGATACGCAGTATTTT. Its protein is CASRQTGSSTDTQYF.

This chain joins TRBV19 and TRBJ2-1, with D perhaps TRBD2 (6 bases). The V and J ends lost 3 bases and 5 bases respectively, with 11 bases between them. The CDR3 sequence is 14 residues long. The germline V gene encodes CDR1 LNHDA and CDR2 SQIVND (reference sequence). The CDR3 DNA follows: TGTGCCAGTAGTATGCTAGCGACTAACAATGAGCAGTTCTTC. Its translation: CASSMLATNNEQFF.